The rows below give T cell receptor beta chains drawn from one sample of a study of glioma-infiltrating T cells after dendritic cell vaccination. Profiling relied on immunoSEQ multiplex PCR, and the TCRdb table lists in-frame clones only, not all of them. Among approximately 85,000 clones, around 85% were seen once, and the ten largest hold 8.5%. The sample in question was blood, obtained after dendritic cell vaccination. The receptors stem from a human donor with glioblastoma. The CDR3 runs from the conserved cysteine through the conserved F or W. A D gene is named only where the DNA matches it firmly. Size is stated for part of the rows, as once, few or many counts, or as a class when the clone is expanded.

j_call: TRBJ2-3; d_call: -; clone_size: -; v_call: TRBV15; cdr3_nt: TGTGCCACCAGCAGACAAGTGGCGGGGCGCACAGATACGCAGTATTTT; cdr3_aa: CATSRQVAGRTDTQYF
j_call: TRBJ2-5; d_call: TRBD2; clone_size: -; v_call: TRBV6-1; cdr3_nt: TGTGCCAGCAGTTGGGCGGGAGGAGAGACCCAGTACTTC; cdr3_aa: CASSWAGGETQYF
j_call: TRBJ1-1; d_call: -; clone_size: -; v_call: TRBV7-9; cdr3_nt: TGTGCCAGCAGCCCCGGACAGAAGAACACTGAAGCTTTCTTT; cdr3_aa: CASSPGQKNTEAFF
j_call: TRBJ1-2; d_call: TRBD1; clone_size: -; v_call: TRBV28; cdr3_nt: TGTGCCAGCAGTCCCGGGACAGACTATGGCTACACCTTC; cdr3_aa: CASSPGTDYGYTF
j_call: TRBJ1-5; d_call: TRBD1; clone_size: -; v_call: TRBV19; cdr3_nt: TGTGCCAGCCTCGACAGGGATAATCAGCCCCAGCATTTT; cdr3_aa: CASLDRDNQPQHF
j_call: TRBJ2-1; d_call: TRBD2; clone_size: -; v_call: TRBV10-3; cdr3_nt: TGTGCCATCAGGAAGAGCGGGGGGGCTGGCGATGAGCAGTTCTTC; cdr3_aa: CAIRKSGGAGDEQFF
j_call: TRBJ2-3; d_call: -; clone_size: -; v_call: TRBV5-6; cdr3_nt: TGTGCCAGCAGCGTCAGGAATCCCACAGATACGCAGTATTTT; cdr3_aa: CASSVRNPTDTQYF
j_call: TRBJ2-7; d_call: -; clone_size: -; v_call: TRBV6-1; cdr3_nt: TGTGCCAGCAGTGACCCGTGGCAGGGAAACTACGAGCAGTACTTC; cdr3_aa: CASSDPWQGNYEQYF
j_call: TRBJ2-7; d_call: TRBD2; clone_size: -; v_call: TRBV7-6; cdr3_nt: TGTGCCAGCAGCCTCGACGGGGGGTCCTACGAGCAGTACTTC; cdr3_aa: CASSLDGGSYEQYF
j_call: TRBJ1-2; d_call: -; clone_size: -; v_call: TRBV30; cdr3_nt: TGTGCCTGGAAAGAGCCTGATCGGGGGTATGGCTACACCTTC; cdr3_aa: CAWKEPDRGYGYTF
j_call: TRBJ1-5; d_call: TRBD1; clone_size: -; v_call: TRBV15; cdr3_nt: TGTGCCACCAGCCTGGACAGGGGAGGGAATCAGCCCCAGCATTTT; cdr3_aa: CATSLDRGGNQPQHF
j_call: TRBJ2-2; d_call: -; clone_size: few; v_call: TRBV7-3; cdr3_nt: TGTGCCACCGGGGTAGCTGCCACCGGGGAGCTGTTTTTT; cdr3_aa: CATGVAATGELFF
j_call: TRBJ1-2; d_call: -; clone_size: -; v_call: TRBV19; cdr3_nt: TGTGCCAGTAGCGAGGGGGATTGGGGAGGCTACACCTTC; cdr3_aa: CASSEGDWGGYTF
j_call: TRBJ2-7; d_call: -; clone_size: -; v_call: TRBV29-1; cdr3_nt: TGCAGCGTTTGGACATTAAGCTCCTACGAGCAGTACTTC; cdr3_aa: CSVWTLSSYEQYF
j_call: TRBJ2-3; d_call: -; clone_size: -; v_call: TRBV29-1; cdr3_nt: TGCAGCGTTGAAGTGTGGGGTTCCGAGGGTGCAGATACGCAGTATTTT; cdr3_aa: CSVEVWGSEGADTQYF
j_call: TRBJ1-2; d_call: -; clone_size: -; v_call: TRBV27; cdr3_nt: TGTGCCAGCAAAATGACAGGACCTAACTATGGCTACACCTTC; cdr3_aa: CASKMTGPNYGYTF
j_call: TRBJ2-3; d_call: TRBD2; clone_size: once; v_call: TRBV7-6; cdr3_nt: TGTGCCAGCAGCTTCCGACTAGCGGGGAGAGGCACAGATACGCAGTATTTT; cdr3_aa: CASSFRLAGRGTDTQYF
j_call: TRBJ1-6; d_call: TRBD1; clone_size: -; v_call: TRBV5-1; cdr3_nt: TGCGCCAGCAGGTCTGGCACAGGGGCCCGCTCCTATAATTCACCCCTCCACTTT; cdr3_aa: CASRSGTGARSYNSPLHF
j_call: TRBJ2-5; d_call: -; clone_size: -; v_call: TRBV7-7; cdr3_nt: TGTGCCAGCAGCTTACAGGGGGAGACCCAGTACTTC; cdr3_aa: CASSLQGETQYF
j_call: TRBJ2-5; d_call: TRBD2; clone_size: -; v_call: TRBV27; cdr3_nt: TGTGCCAGCAGTTTATCAGGGTTCGGGACTAGCGAAGAGACCCAGTACTTC; cdr3_aa: CASSLSGFGTSEETQYF
j_call: TRBJ2-2; d_call: -; clone_size: -; v_call: TRBV10-1; cdr3_nt: TGCGCCAGCAGTGGGACTGCCGGGGAGCTGTTTTTT; cdr3_aa: CASSGTAGELFF
j_call: TRBJ1-4; d_call: TRBD1; clone_size: -; v_call: TRBV9; cdr3_nt: TGTGCCAGCAGTGTTGCCGGGACAGCTAATGAAAAACTGTTTTTT; cdr3_aa: CASSVAGTANEKLFF
j_call: TRBJ2-5; d_call: TRBD2; clone_size: -; v_call: TRBV5-1; cdr3_nt: TGCGCCAGCAACATCTCGGGGAGGGCAGAGACCCAGTACTTC; cdr3_aa: CASNISGRAETQYF
j_call: TRBJ1-1; d_call: -; clone_size: -; v_call: TRBV28; cdr3_nt: TGTGCCATTAACGGTCTGAAGCTTTTCTTT; cdr3_aa: CAINGLKLFF
j_call: TRBJ2-1; d_call: TRBD1; clone_size: -; v_call: TRBV7-9; cdr3_nt: TGTGCCAGCAGCCGATCCCGGACAGGGGGTACGGATGAGCAGTTCTTC; cdr3_aa: CASSRSRTGGTDEQFF
j_call: TRBJ1-5; d_call: -; clone_size: -; v_call: TRBV7-8; cdr3_nt: TGTGCCAGCAGCTTAGCGGGGGGTCCCAATCAGCCCCAGCATTTT; cdr3_aa: CASSLAGGPNQPQHF